This T cell receptor (beta chain) is drawn from a study of CD8 T cells in Susac syndrome (dated 2019 in TCRdb). At the level of the whole study: Among the sequenced Susac syndrome patients, roughly six had clinically active disease and under 10 were in clinical remission. At blood withdrawal, Susac syndrome patients were therapy-naive, treated with corticosteroids (with IVIg additionally given to some), or treated with IVIg alone. Whether CD8+ T cell activation and differentiation in Susac syndrome was antigen driven was tested using repertoire sequencing. The paper's findings and limits, for the study overall: In the CD4+ T cell repertoire of Susac syndrome patients, clonal expansion was not detected. The number of individuals in the TCR sequencing and HLA analysis was recognized as being relatively small.

V is cut back by 1 base and J by 5 bases, with 6 bases in the junction unmatched. The germline V gene sets CDR1 to MNHEY and CDR2 to SVGEGT. The CDR3 covers 17 residues, taking in both the cysteine and the phenylalanine. Only the CDR3 part of the read is kept: 51 bases, read in frame from the first base. RNA was extracted using the RNeasy kit, and about 0.45 to 1 ug of the RNA was reverse transcribed with random hexamers. TCR beta CDR3 regions were amplified with the immunoSEQ multiplex PCR assay covering 54 Vbeta and 13 Jbeta segments. To correct PCR amplification bias, a synthetic template baseline was used for both primer optimization and computational correction. Processing in the source paper ran as follows. Reads were annotated to V, D and J genes according to IMGT and were analyzed with immunoSEQ Analyzer, with only productive sequences retained. Clonality was computed as one minus Shannon entropy normalized by log2 of the number of productive unique sequences. For each patient and control, public and private clones were evaluated within the 100 most prevalent clones. Susac-specific clones were defined as absent from healthy and MS cohorts, around 970 published viral clones and other ImmuneACCESS disease sequences. The public reads were run again by TCRdb, first through fastp at Q25 and then through MiXCR, and only productive beta chains were kept. When rows share a CDR3 protein, they turn into one entry using the most common DNA and genes. TCRdb assigned the V and J calls; the authors' analysis was not used. This sample comprises about 77,000 distinct CDR3 sequences, 85% to 95% of them detected only once. About 0.53% of the sample is taken by the ten largest.

Of note for this clonotype: Its antigen is currently not known. It has no much larger one-base neighbor in the sample; base qualities were not kept.

Peripheral blood CD8+ and CD4+ T cells from healthy donors, Susac syndrome patients and multiple sclerosis patients were profiled by high-throughput TCR beta sequencing. Recently defined diagnostic criteria for definite or probable disease were met by the Susac syndrome patients. Bulk CD8+ and CD4+ T cells were purified by magnetic negative isolation, while CD8+ TEMRA cells were enriched using FACS. Blood was collected in EDTA tubes and processed within 24 hours, with PBMCs isolated through density gradient centrifugation. PBMCs destined for TCR sequencing were cryopreserved in liquid nitrogen and later thawed in a 37 °C water bath. The sorted or isolated CD4+, CD8+ and CD8+ TEMRA cells reached a purity of at least 90%.

The TCR originated in a human donor with Susac syndrome. The sample consisted of CD4+ T cells from PBMCs. In this chain, TRBV6-2 or TRBV6-3 is recombined with TRBJ2-1; 12 central bases correspond to TRBD2. The DNA is as follows: TGTGCCAGCAGTTACTGGAGCGGACTAGCGGGGAACAATGAGCAGTTCTTC. Its protein is CASSYWSGLAGNNEQFF.